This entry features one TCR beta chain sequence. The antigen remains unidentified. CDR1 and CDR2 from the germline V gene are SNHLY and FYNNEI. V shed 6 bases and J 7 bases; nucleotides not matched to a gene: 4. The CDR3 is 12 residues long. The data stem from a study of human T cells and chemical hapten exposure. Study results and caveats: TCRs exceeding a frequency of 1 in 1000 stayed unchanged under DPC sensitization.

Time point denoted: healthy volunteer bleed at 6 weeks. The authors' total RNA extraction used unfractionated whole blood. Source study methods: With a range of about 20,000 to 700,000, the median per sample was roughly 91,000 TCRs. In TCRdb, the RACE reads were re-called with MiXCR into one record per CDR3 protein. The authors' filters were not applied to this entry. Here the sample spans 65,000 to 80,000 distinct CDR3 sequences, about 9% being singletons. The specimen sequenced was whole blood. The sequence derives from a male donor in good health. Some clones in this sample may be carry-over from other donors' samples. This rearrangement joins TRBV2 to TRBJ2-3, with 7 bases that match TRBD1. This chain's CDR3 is CASRETGYTQYF. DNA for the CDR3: TGTGCCAGCAGGGAGACAGGGTATACGCAGTATTTT. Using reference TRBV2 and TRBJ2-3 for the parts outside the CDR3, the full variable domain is EPEVTQTPSHQVTQMGQEVILRCVPISNHLYFYWYRQILGQKVEFLVSFYNNEISEKSEIFDDQFSVERPDGSNFTLKIRSTKLEDSAMYFCASRETGYTQYFGPGTRLTVL.